The next 3 T cell receptor beta chains were all read from a single sample in a study of OX40 agonist ivuxolimab in advanced cancers. Sequenced by immunoSEQ multiplex PCR; TCRdb stores in-frame clones only, minus some. The sample shows about 73,000 clones, roughly 90% of them seen only once. Material: CD4+ or CD8+ T cells sorted from blood, obtained in a trial of the OX40 agonist ivuxolimab. The receptors were sampled from an adult with an advanced solid tumor such as melanoma, head and neck, liver or kidney cancer.

J is TRBJ2-2 and V is TRBV13; TRBD2 agrees at 13 bases. CDR3 size: 17 residues. CDR1 and CDR2 (germline): PRHDT, FYEKMQ (reference sequence). Trimming at V came to 5 bases and at J to 2 bases, leaving 5 bases not matched to a gene. Here the CDR3 reads CASSGTSGEINTGELFF. CDR3 coding DNA: TGTGCCAGCAGCGGGACTAGCGGGGAGATAAACACCGGGGAGCTGTTTTTT.

The chain joins TRBV27 to TRBJ1-2; TRBD1 agrees at 8 bases. In germline, CDR1 is MNHEY, CDR2 SMNVEV (reference sequence). The CDR3 extends over 15 amino acids. The junction had 2 bases not matched to a gene; V was cut back by 1 base and J by 1 base. The CDR3 coding sequence is TGTGCCAGCAGTTTATGGACAGGGAGTAACTATGGCTACACCTTC. It specifies CASSLWTGSNYGYTF.

J is TRBJ2-1 and V is TRBV6-4; the D is unclear. Per the germline V gene, CDR1 is MRHNA and CDR2 is SNTAGT. V lost 0 bases, J lost 8 bases, and 11 bases lay in between. The CDR3 runs to 14 residues. The CDR3 DNA follows: TGTGCCAGCAGTGACTCCCCCGAGGTGGATGAGCAGTTCTTC. This gives the protein CASSDSPEVDEQFF.